These 29 T cell receptor beta chains were sequenced from one sample in a study of OX40 agonist ivuxolimab in advanced cancers. Profiling relied on immunoSEQ multiplex PCR, and the TCRdb table lists in-frame clones only, not all of them. The repertoire holds around 100,000 clones, with 80% to 95% as singletons. The sample consisted of CD4+ or CD8+ T cells sorted from blood, taken in a trial of the OX40 agonist ivuxolimab. Source of these receptors: an adult with an advanced solid tumor such as melanoma, head and neck, liver or kidney cancer.

The genes are TRBV2 and TRBJ1-3; no reliable D call. Germline-derived CDR1 and CDR2 are SNHLY and FYNNEI. This CDR3 has 16 amino acids. The V end was cut by 5 bases, the J end by 0 bases, with 14 bases between. Written as DNA, the CDR3 is TGTGCCAGCAGTCCTAGGACCGACCTCTCTGGAAACACCATATATTTT. As protein: CASSPRTDLSGNTIYF.

CDR3 nucleotide sequence: TGTGCCAGCAGTTACCCTATAGGTCGAGTCGGCTACACCTTC. Amino acid sequence: CASSYPIGRVGYTF. The rearrangement links TRBV6-5 to TRBJ1-2; D is unclear. The V and J ends lost 2 bases and 8 bases respectively, with 15 bases between them. Germline V lookup: CDR1 MNHEY, CDR2 SVGAGI. The CDR3 has 14 residues.

The rearrangement links TRBV19 to TRBJ2-7; D not certain. Per the germline V gene, CDR1 is LNHDA and CDR2 is SQIVND (reference sequence). The CDR3 length is 13 residues. V was clipped by 5 bases and J by 6 bases, with 14 bases between them. In DNA form, the CDR3 reads TGTGCCAGTAGTCCCACCCGGTCGGGCGAGCAGTACTTC. This gives the protein CASSPTRSGEQYF. Full variable domain (outside the CDR3, taken from reference TRBV19 and TRBJ2-7): DGGITQSPKYLFRKEGQNVTLSCEQNLNHDAMYWYRQDPGQGLRLIYYSQIVNDFQKGDIAEGYSVSREKKESFPLTVTSAQKNPTAFYLCASSPTRSGEQYFGPGTRLTVT.

The rearrangement links TRBV2 to TRBJ1-2; 9 bases align to TRBD1. Trimming took 5 bases from V and 7 from J; bases not matched to a gene: 8. There are 14 residues in the CDR3. From germline, CDR1 is SNHLY and CDR2 FYNNEI. The CDR3 sequence is CASSLPGQGIGYTF. CDR3 nucleotides: TGTGCCAGCAGTTTACCGGGACAGGGTATTGGCTACACCTTC.

J is TRBJ2-3 and V is TRBV7-9, with 8 bases identical to TRBD1. Looked up from germline, CDR1 is SEHNR and CDR2 is FQNEAQ (reference sequence). The CDR3 is 14 amino acids. V dropped 3 bases and J dropped 3; count of bases not matched to a gene: 2. CDR3 nucleotide sequence: TGTGCCAGCAGCTTCGGACAGGGAACAGATACGCAGTATTTT. Its translation is CASSFGQGTDTQYF.

The V call is TRBV4-1, the J call TRBJ2-7, with D hard to call. CDR3 size: 12 residues. V lost 7 bases and J lost 1, with 8 bases in between. Germline values: CDR1 MGHRA, CDR2 YSYEKL. The CDR3 loop reads CASKTGSYEQYF. In DNA, the CDR3 is TGCGCCAGCAAGACCGGTTCCTACGAGCAGTACTTC.

This clone was counted once. This chain joins TRBV5-1 and TRBJ2-5, with D possibly TRBD1 on 6 matching bases. V shed 3 bases and J shed 5 bases, with 14 bases lying between them. Germline-derived CDR1 and CDR2 are SGHRS and YFSETQ. The CDR3 has 14 residues. The CDR3 nucleotides read TGCGCCAGCAGCTCGAACAGGGCGCAGGAGACCCAGTACTTC. It specifies CASSSNRAQETQYF.

The V gene is TRBV29-1, the J gene TRBJ1-2; TRBD1 is a possible D gene (5 bases). Germline loops: CDR1 SQVTM, CDR2 ANQGSEA. V gave up 4 bases and J gave up 3 bases, with 9 bases separating them. The CDR3 runs 12 residues. CDR3 sequence (DNA): TGCAGCGTTGTGGGAGGGGACTATGGCTACACCTTC. Translation gives CSVVGGDYGYTF.

This chain connects TRBV9 to TRBJ2-3; D not certain. V gave up 4 bases and J gave up 2 bases, with 11 bases separating them. Germline V gene sequence: CDR1 SGDLS, CDR2 YYNGEE. The CDR3 runs to 14 residues. Written as DNA, the CDR3 is TGTGCCAGCAGCTTAACAGAGATCACAGATACGCAGTATTTT. As protein: CASSLTEITDTQYF.

The chain combines TRBV5-6 with TRBJ2-3; D is uncertain. Trimming left V 4 bases short and J 1 base short, with 10 bases between. This CDR3 is 14 amino acids long. CDR1 and CDR2 (germline): SGHDT, YYEEEE. The CDR3 reads CASSMETRTDTQYF. In DNA, the CDR3 is TGTGCCAGCAGCATGGAGACACGCACAGATACGCAGTATTTT.

V and J are TRBV28 and TRBJ2-7, with 8 positions matching TRBD1. V shed 7 bases, J shed 3 bases, and the junction held 5 bases outside the gene matches. In germline, CDR1 is MDHEN, CDR2 SYDVKM. The CDR3 consists of 13 residues. As DNA, the CDR3 is TGTGCCAGCATCGGGACAGGATACTACGAGCAGTACTTC. Encoded protein: CASIGTGYYEQYF.

This clone was observed once. This chain uses TRBV6-5 with TRBJ2-2; TRBD2 is a possible D gene (5 bases). In germline, CDR1 is MNHEY, CDR2 SVGAGI. V lost 5 bases and J lost 3, with 13 bases in between. CDR3 length equals 15 residues. The CDR3 sequence: CASSPDRRDTGELFF. The CDR3 DNA sequence: TGTGCCAGCAGTCCGGACCGGCGGGACACCGGGGAGCTGTTTTTT.

The chain combines TRBV7-3 with TRBJ2-2; D gene unclear. This CDR3 is built from 13 residues. V was cut by 5 bases and J by 6 bases, with 10 bases left in between. CDR1 and CDR2 (germline): SGHTA, FQGTGA. The CDR3 sequence: CASSLSVPGELFF. As DNA, the CDR3 is TGTGCCAGCAGCCTAAGCGTCCCCGGGGAGCTGTTTTTT.

This clone occurred once. The chain employs TRBV12-5 and TRBJ2-1; perhaps TRBD2 as D (6 bases). V was cut by 8 bases and J by 4 bases, with 9 bases left in between. The CDR3 has 12 residues. Germline lookup yields CDR1 LGHNT and CDR2 FRNRAP. CDR3 region: CASRDSYNEQFF. The CDR3 DNA sequence: TGTGCTAGTAGGGACTCGTACAATGAGCAGTTCTTC.

CDR3 residues: CASREDGSSNQPQHF. The CDR3 DNA reads as TGTGCCAGTAGGGAGGACGGTTCAAGCAATCAGCCCCAGCATTTT. The chain employs TRBV19 and TRBJ1-5; no clear D gene. V was clipped by 6 bases and J by 1 base, with 13 bases between them. This CDR3 is built from 15 residues. Germline V gives CDR1 LNHDA, CDR2 SQIVND (reference sequence).

This chain joins TRBV18 and TRBJ1-4; possible D gene TRBD1, 5 bases. This CDR3 has 13 amino acids. Trimming cost V 2 bases and J 5 bases, with 6 bases left between them. Germline CDR1 KGHSH, CDR2 LQKENI. DNA of the CDR3: TGTGCCAGCTCACCAAACAGGAATGAAAAACTGTTTTTT. It yields the protein CASSPNRNEKLFF.

By share, this clone counts as medium-sized (0.01 to 0.1%). The V and J genes are TRBV15 and TRBJ1-2; D is perhaps TRBD1 (6 bases). The CDR3 contains 15 residues. The germline CDR1 and CDR2 sequences are LNHNV and YYDKDF (reference sequence). V lost 0 bases to trimming and J lost 2 bases, with 10 bases between them. CDR3 coding DNA: TGTGCCACCAGCAGAGATTGGGGGCCCAACTATGGCTACACCTTC. Translation: CATSRDWGPNYGYTF.

This clone was observed a single time. The gene calls are TRBV4-2 and TRBJ1-1; tentatively, D is TRBD1 (5 bases). V was clipped by 1 base and J by 4 bases, with 13 bases between them. This CDR3 has 15 amino acids. Germline CDR1 and CDR2: LGHNA and YNFKEQ. The CDR3 here is CASSQVGTGSTEAFF. CDR3 bases: TGTGCCAGCAGCCAAGTCGGGACGGGGAGCACTGAAGCTTTCTTT.

The chain joins TRBV25-1 to TRBJ2-1; perhaps TRBD2 as D (5 bases). Per the germline V gene, CDR1 is MGHDK and CDR2 is SYGVNS. This CDR3 contains 16 residues. V was shortened by 4 bases and J by 12 bases, with 25 bases between the two germline ends. DNA for the CDR3: TGTGCCAGCAGTGCTCTTAGAAGCGGTGAACCTCAAAGGCAGTTCTTC. Translating gives CASSALRSGEPQRQFF.

The chain links TRBV9 to TRBJ2-1; D possibly corresponds to TRBD2 (6 bases). CDR3 length equals 16 residues. Germline lookup yields CDR1 SGDLS and CDR2 YYNGEE. V was trimmed by 4 bases and J by 9 bases, leaving 23 bases between them. The CDR3 spells CASSLRGTLGGGEQFF. Written as DNA, the CDR3 is TGTGCCAGCAGCTTGCGAGGAACGCTGGGGGGTGGTGAGCAGTTCTTC.

The CDR3 DNA is TGCGCCAGCAGCCAGGGGATGGGAGAGACCCAGTACTTC. Its protein product is CASSQGMGETQYF. The chain employs TRBV5-1 and TRBJ2-5, with D possibly matching TRBD1 (6 bases). V lost 4 bases and J lost 4, with 11 bases in between. This CDR3 has 13 residues. Germline lookup yields CDR1 SGHRS and CDR2 YFSETQ.

This clone turned up a few times. The same CDR3 can be traced to other DNA sequences in this sample. The V and J genes are TRBV7-2 and TRBJ2-7, with 12 nucleotides matching TRBD2. This CDR3 has 14 residues. The germline V gene has CDR1 SGHTA and CDR2 FQGNSA. The V gene end was trimmed by 5 bases and the J gene end by 2 bases; junction bases not matched to a gene: 1. CDR3 nucleotide sequence: TGTGCCAGCAGCCGGACTAGCGGGGCCTACGAGCAGTACTTC. Its translation is CASSRTSGAYEQYF.

V and J are TRBV28 and TRBJ2-1; 10 bases are a match to TRBD1. The CDR3 extends over 16 amino acids. Germline loops: CDR1 MDHEN, CDR2 SYDVKM. Unmatched junction bases numbered 7, after V lost 3 bases and J lost 5 bases. This CDR3 reads CASSFFTGTGDNEQFF. The CDR3 DNA sequence: TGTGCCAGCAGTTTTTTTACCGGGACAGGGGACAATGAGCAGTTCTTC.

This rearrangement joins TRBV27 to TRBJ1-5, with 11 bases aligning to TRBD1. The CDR3 contains 16 residues. V trimming: 6 bases; J trimming: 4 bases; junction bases outside the gene matches: 8. In germline, CDR1 is MNHEY, CDR2 SMNVEV (reference sequence). The CDR3 loop reads CASRELDRGRNQPQHF. In DNA, the CDR3 is TGTGCCAGCAGAGAATTGGACAGGGGGCGGAATCAGCCCCAGCATTTT.

This chain links TRBV5-4 with TRBJ1-1; D is unclear. V lost 4 bases and J 2 bases, leaving 9 bases between the germline ends. Germline CDR1 is SGHNT and CDR2 is YYREEE (reference sequence). CDR3 length: 13 amino acids. CDR3 region: CASSHPANTEAFF. CDR3 nucleotides: TGTGCCAGCAGCCACCCGGCAAACACTGAAGCTTTCTTT. The complete variable domain, with remaining parts taken from reference TRBV5-4 and TRBJ1-1, reads ETGVTQSPTHLIKTRGQQVTLRCSSQSGHNTVSWYQQALGQGPQFIFQYYREEENGRGNFPPRFSGLQFPNYSSELNVNALELDDSALYLCASSHPANTEAFFGQGTRLTVV.

V and J are TRBV10-3 and TRBJ2-7, with D perhaps TRBD1 (7 bases). The CDR3 sequence is 13 residues long. Germline lookup yields CDR1 ENHRY and CDR2 SYGVKD. V lost 11 bases, J lost 3 bases, and 17 bases lay in between. CDR3 region: CAHRRDSIYEQYF. CDR3 sequence (DNA): TGTGCCCACCGGAGGGACAGTATCTACGAGCAGTACTTC.

The chain links TRBV7-8 to TRBJ2-1; D not certain. V dropped 5 bases and J dropped 4 bases, with 18 bases sitting between them. CDR1 and CDR2 (germline): SGHVS, FQNEAQ. This CDR3 contains 16 residues. CDR3 region: CASSPSPHLGYNEQFF. Written as DNA, the CDR3 is TGTGCCAGCAGCCCAAGTCCCCATTTGGGGTACAATGAGCAGTTCTTC.

V usage is TRBV27 and J usage is TRBJ1-1; TRBD1 matches at 9 bases. The CDR3 is 14 residues long. V shed 5 bases and J 5 bases; nucleotides not matched to a gene: 6. CDR1 is MNHEY, CDR2 SMNVEV, per germline (reference sequence). The CDR3 DNA reads as TGTGCCAGCAGTCCGCGACAGGGGGGGACTGAAGCTTTCTTT. It codes for CASSPRQGGTEAFF.

The V call is TRBV7-9, the J call TRBJ1-1; possibly TRBD1 for D (6 bases). This CDR3 is built from 14 residues. CDR1 and CDR2 from the germline V gene are SEHNR and FQNEAQ (reference sequence). V was pared by 2 bases and J by 7 bases, with 14 bases between. In DNA form, the CDR3 reads TGTGCCAGCAGCTTATTCAGGGGAGGAGGTGAAGCTTTCTTT. Protein sequence: CASSLFRGGGEAFF.